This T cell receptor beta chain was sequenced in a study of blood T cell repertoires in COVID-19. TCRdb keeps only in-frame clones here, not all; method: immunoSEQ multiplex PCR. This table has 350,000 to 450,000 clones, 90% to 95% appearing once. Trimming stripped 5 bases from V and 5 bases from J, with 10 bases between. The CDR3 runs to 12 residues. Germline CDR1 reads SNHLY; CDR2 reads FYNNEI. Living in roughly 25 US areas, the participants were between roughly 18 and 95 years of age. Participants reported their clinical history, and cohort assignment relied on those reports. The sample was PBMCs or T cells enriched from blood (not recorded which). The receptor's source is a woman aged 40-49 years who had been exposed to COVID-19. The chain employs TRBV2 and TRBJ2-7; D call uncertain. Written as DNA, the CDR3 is TGTGCCAGCAGTCAGAATTGGCACGAGCAGTACTTC. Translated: CASSQNWHEQYF. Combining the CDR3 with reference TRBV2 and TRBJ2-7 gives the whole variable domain EPEVTQTPSHQVTQMGQEVILRCVPISNHLYFYWYRQILGQKVEFLVSFYNNEISEKSEIFDDQFSVERPDGSNFTLKIRSTKLEDSAMYFCASSQNWHEQYFGPGTRLTVT.